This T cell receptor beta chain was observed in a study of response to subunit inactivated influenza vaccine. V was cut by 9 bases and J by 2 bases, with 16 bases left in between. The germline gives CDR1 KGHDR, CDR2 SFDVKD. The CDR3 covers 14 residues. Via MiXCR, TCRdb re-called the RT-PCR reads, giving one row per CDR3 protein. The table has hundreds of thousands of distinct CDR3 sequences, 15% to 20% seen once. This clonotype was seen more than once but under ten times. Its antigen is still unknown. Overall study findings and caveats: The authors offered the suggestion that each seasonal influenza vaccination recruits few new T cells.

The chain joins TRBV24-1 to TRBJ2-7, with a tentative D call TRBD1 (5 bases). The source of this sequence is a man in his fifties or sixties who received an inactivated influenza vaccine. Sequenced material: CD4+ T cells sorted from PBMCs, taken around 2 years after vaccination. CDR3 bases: TGTGCCACCGAAAGACGGACAAACACCTACGAGCAGTACTTC. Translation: CATERRTNTYEQYF.